This T cell receptor (beta chain) was sequenced during a study of post-analysis software for immune sequencing data. Notes on the study in general: Compared with controls, patients had more of 4 or 5 TRBV segments, including TRBV5-6, TRBV5-1 and TRBV20-1.

The authors incorporated unique molecular identifiers into the TCR beta cDNA libraries. TCRdb passed the PCR reads through MiXCR, listing each CDR3 protein once. Here the sample spans about half a million distinct CDR3 sequences, 30% to 40% being singletons. Trimming removed 4 bases from V and 6 bases from J, with 15 bases in between. The CDR3 spans 14 residues. The germline V gene encodes CDR1 DFQATT and CDR2 SNEGSKA (reference sequence). In the case of this clonotype: Its antigen is undetermined.

V is TRBV20-1 and J is TRBJ1-4; D is unclear. Material for sequencing was blood. This sequence was found in a girl aged 2-17 years with multiple sclerosis. The CDR3 DNA is TGCAGTGCTATCCTCGGAACGGGCGATGAAAAACTGTTTTTT. Protein product: CSAILGTGDEKLFF.